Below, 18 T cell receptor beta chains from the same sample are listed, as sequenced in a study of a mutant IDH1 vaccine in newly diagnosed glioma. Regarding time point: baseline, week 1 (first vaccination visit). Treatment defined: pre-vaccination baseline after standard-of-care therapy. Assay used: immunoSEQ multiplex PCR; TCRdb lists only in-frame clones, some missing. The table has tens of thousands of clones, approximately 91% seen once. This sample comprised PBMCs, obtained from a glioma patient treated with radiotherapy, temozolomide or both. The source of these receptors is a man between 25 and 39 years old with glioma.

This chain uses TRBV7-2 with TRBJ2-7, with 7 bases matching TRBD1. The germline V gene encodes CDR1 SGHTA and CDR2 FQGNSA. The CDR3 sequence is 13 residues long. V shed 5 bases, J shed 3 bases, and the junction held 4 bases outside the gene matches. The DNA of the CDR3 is TGTGCCAGCAGCCGGGACAGTAACTACGAGCAGTACTTC. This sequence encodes CASSRDSNYEQYF.

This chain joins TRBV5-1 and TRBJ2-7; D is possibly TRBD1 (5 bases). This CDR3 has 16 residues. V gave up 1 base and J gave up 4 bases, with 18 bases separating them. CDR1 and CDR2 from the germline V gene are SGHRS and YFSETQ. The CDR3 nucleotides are TGCGCCAGCAGCTTGATGAGCAGTCGACAGACTTACGAGCAGTACTTC. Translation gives CASSLMSSRQTYEQYF. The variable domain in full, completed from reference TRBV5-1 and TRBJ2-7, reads KAGVTQTPRYLIKTRGQQVTLSCSPISGHRSVSWYQQTPGQGLQFLFEYFSETQRNKGNFPGRFSGRQFSNSRSEMNVSTLELGDSALYLCASSLMSSRQTYEQYFGPGTRLTVT.

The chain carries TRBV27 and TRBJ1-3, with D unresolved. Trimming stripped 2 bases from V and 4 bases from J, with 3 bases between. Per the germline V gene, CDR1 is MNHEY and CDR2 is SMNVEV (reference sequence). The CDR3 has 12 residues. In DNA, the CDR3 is TGTGCCAGCAGTTTAGACGGAAACACCATATATTTT. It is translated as CASSLDGNTIYF.

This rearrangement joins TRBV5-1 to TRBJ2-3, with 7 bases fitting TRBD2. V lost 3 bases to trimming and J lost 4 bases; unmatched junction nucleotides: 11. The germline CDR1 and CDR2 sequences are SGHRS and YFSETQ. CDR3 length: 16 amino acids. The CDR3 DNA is TGCGCCAGCAGCTCCCGGGTATATGGGGGGGCAGATACGCAGTATTTT. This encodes CASSSRVYGGADTQYF. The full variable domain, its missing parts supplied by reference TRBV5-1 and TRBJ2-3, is KAGVTQTPRYLIKTRGQQVTLSCSPISGHRSVSWYQQTPGQGLQFLFEYFSETQRNKGNFPGRFSGRQFSNSRSEMNVSTLELGDSALYLCASSSRVYGGADTQYFGPGTRLTVL.

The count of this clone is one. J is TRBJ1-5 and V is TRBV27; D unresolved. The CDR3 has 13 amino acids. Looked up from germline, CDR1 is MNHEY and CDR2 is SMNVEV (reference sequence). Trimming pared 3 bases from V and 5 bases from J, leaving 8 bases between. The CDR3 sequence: CASSFRYYQPQHF. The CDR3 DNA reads TGTGCCAGCAGTTTTAGATACTATCAGCCCCAGCATTTT.

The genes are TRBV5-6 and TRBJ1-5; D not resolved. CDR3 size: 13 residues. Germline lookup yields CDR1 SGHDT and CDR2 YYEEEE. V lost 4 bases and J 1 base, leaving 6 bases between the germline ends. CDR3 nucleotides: TGTGCCAGCAGCATAGACAGCAATCAGCCCCAGCATTTT. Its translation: CASSIDSNQPQHF.

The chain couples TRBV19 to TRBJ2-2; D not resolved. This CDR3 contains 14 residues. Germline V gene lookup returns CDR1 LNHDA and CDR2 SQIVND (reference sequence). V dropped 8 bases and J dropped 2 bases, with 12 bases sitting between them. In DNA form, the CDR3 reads TGTGCCAGTTCTCTGGCGCGAAACACCGGGGAGCTGTTTTTT. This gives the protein CASSLARNTGELFF.

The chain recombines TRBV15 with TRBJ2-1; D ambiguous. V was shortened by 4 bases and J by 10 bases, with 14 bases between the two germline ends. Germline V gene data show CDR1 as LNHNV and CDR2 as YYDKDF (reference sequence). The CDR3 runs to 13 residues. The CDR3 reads CATSTSAVWEQFF. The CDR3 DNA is TGTGCCACCAGCACTTCTGCAGTGTGGGAGCAGTTCTTC.

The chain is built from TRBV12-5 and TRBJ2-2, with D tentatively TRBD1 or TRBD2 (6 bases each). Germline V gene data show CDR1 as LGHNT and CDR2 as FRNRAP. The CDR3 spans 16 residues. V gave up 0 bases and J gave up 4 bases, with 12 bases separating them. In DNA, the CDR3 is TGTGCTAGTGGTTTGGTACCCCCGGGGGCCACCGGGGAGCTGTTTTTT. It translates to CASGLVPPGATGELFF.

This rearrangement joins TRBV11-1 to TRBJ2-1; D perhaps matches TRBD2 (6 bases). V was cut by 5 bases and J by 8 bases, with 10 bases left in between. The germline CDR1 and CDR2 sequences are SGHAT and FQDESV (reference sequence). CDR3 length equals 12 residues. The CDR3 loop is CASSELAHEQFF. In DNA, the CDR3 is TGTGCCAGCAGCGAACTAGCACATGAGCAGTTCTTC.

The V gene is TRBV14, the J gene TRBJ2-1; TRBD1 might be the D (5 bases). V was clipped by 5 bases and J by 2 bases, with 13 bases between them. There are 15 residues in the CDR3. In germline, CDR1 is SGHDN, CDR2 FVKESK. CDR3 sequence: CASSDPVTAYNEQFF. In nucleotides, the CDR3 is TGTGCCAGCAGCGACCCGGTGACAGCCTACAATGAGCAGTTCTTC.

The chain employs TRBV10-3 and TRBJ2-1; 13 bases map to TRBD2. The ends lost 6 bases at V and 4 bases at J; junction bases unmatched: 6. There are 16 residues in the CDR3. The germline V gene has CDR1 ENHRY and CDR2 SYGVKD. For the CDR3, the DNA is TGTGCCATCAGGCCCGGGACTAGCGGGACTTACAATGAGCAGTTCTTC. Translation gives CAIRPGTSGTYNEQFF.

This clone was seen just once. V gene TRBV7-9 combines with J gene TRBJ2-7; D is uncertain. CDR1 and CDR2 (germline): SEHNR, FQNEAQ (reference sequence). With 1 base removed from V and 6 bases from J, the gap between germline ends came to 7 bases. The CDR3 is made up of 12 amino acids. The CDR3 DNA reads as TGTGCCAGCAGCTTAGTCGCGGCCGAGCAGTACTTC. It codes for CASSLVAAEQYF.

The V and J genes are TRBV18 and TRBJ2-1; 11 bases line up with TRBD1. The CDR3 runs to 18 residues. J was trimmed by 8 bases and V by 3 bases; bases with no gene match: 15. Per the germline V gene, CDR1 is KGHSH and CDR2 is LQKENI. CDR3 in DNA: TGTGCCAGCTCACCGGGCGTTCCCGGGACAGGGGGTTGGGATGAGCAGTTCTTC. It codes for CASSPGVPGTGGWDEQFF.

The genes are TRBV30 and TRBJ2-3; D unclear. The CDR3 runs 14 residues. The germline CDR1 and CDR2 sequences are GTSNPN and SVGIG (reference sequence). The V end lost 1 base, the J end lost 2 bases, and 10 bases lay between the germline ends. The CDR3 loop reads CAWSARTYTDTQYF. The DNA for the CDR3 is TGTGCCTGGAGTGCGAGAACCTACACAGATACGCAGTATTTT.

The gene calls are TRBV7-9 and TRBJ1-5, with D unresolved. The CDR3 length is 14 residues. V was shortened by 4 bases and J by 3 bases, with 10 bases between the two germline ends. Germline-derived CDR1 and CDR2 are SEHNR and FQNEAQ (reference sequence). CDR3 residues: CASSSGQYNQPQHF. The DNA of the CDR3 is TGTGCCAGCAGCTCCGGGCAGTACAATCAGCCCCAGCATTTT. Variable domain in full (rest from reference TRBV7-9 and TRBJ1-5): DTGVSQNPRHKITKRGQNVTFRCDPISEHNRLYWYRQTLGQGPEFLTYFQNEAQLEKSRLLSDRFSAERPKGSFSTLEIQRTEQGDSAMYLCASSSGQYNQPQHFGDGTRLSIL.

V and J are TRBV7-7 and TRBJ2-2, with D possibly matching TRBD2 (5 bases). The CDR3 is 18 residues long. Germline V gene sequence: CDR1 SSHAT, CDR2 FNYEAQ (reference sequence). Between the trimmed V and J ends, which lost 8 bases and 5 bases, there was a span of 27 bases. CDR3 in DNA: TGTGCCAGCTGGATGGGTTCCGGGCTTCCTACGGGAACCGGGGAGCTGTTTTTT. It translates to CASWMGSGLPTGTGELFF.

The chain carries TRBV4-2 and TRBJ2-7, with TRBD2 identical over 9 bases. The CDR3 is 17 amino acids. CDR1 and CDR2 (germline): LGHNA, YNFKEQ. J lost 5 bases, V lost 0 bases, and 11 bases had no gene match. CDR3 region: CASSQEAASGMKDEQYF. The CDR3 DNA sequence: TGTGCCAGCAGCCAAGAAGCGGCTAGCGGGATGAAGGACGAGCAGTACTTC.